The count of the clone carrying this T cell receptor (beta chain) is one. No antigen is known for it. It was CD45RO-negative cells, positively selected for CCR7, that made up naive CD8 cells, with terminally differentiated effector memory CD45RA+ cells excluded. As processed by the authors: ImmunoSEQ only sent back junction sequences with no quality scores, so filtering was done differently. The data were produced by immunoSEQ multiplex PCR, yet TCRdb's version contains in-frame clones alone and is incomplete. That table gives V, J and clone size, and the DNA gave D and trimming. The sample holds about 580,000 clones, roughly 98% seen once. Germline lookup yields CDR1 SEHNR and CDR2 FQNEAQ (reference sequence). The CDR3 is made up of 14 amino acids. Between the trimmed V and J ends, which lost 5 bases and 7 bases, there was a span of 14 bases. The data derive from a study of shared clonotypes between healthy human individuals. Study-level results: Several donors showed sharing of about 4.8% of naive CD4 clonotypes. The sole specimen, blood, was sampled, and tissue repertoires likely differ.

The specimen sequenced was naive CD8+ T cells sorted from blood. The gene calls are TRBV7-9 and TRBJ1-4; a possible D gene is TRBD1 (5 bases). This TCR was recovered from a young man in good health. The CDR3, as DNA: TGTGCCAGCAGCCCTGTTCAGGGCAGTGAAAAACTGTTTTTT. Translated, it gives CASSPVQGSEKLFF.